A single sample gave rise to the 16 T cell receptor beta chains below, sequenced in a study of shared T cell receptors in the human thymus. Measured with immunoSEQ multiplex PCR; TCRdb has only the in-frame clones, and not every one. Seen here are some 660,000 clones, 80% to 90% observed once, and the top ten hold roughly 0.0087%. These same records also appear under a second study, on human thymus T cells.

Sample: thymocytes. The receptors shown here come from a boy in the first two years of life with a congenital heart defect.

CDR3 amino acids: CASNLSGGPPYEQYF. The CDR3, as DNA: TGTGCCAGCAACCTCTCGGGAGGGCCTCCCTACGAGCAGTACTTC. The chain carries TRBV5-6 and TRBJ2-5; 8 bases are shared with TRBD2. The J call is uncertain, as TRBJ2-7 better fits the DNA end. The CDR3 has 15 amino acids. Looked up from germline, CDR1 is SGHDT and CDR2 is YYEEEE.

The V gene is TRBV6-1, the J gene TRBJ2-4, with D perhaps matching TRBD1 (5 bases). Looked up from germline, CDR1 is MNHNS and CDR2 is SASEGT. The V and J ends lost 1 base and 7 bases respectively, with 11 bases between them. The CDR3 has 14 residues. CDR3 nucleotides: TGTGCCAGCAGTGAAGACAGGTTTTACAACATTCAGTACTTC. Translating gives CASSEDRFYNIQYF.

The chain combines TRBV28 with TRBJ1-1; no clear D gene. Deletions cut 5 bases from V and 3 bases from J, with 16 bases between. Germline CDR1 MDHEN, CDR2 SYDVKM. The CDR3 is 15 amino acids. The CDR3 bases are TGTGCCAGCAGTGGAGGTGAGGGCCATGACACTGAAGCTTTCTTT. Translating gives CASSGGEGHDTEAFF.

V gene TRBV2 combines with J gene TRBJ2-7; D might be TRBD1 (6 bases). Germline V gene lookup returns CDR1 SNHLY and CDR2 FYNNEI. Trimming removed 1 base at V and 6 bases at J, with 13 bases between. The length of the CDR3 is 14 residues. This CDR3 is CASSEGGHFFEQYF. CDR3 in DNA: TGTGCCAGCAGTGAAGGGGGACATTTTTTCGAGCAGTACTTC.

The chain recombines TRBV5-1 with TRBJ2-1; D not certain. The CDR3 is made up of 14 amino acids. Trimming removed 1 base at V and 6 bases at J, with 11 bases between. Looked up from germline, CDR1 is SGHRS and CDR2 is YFSETQ. The CDR3 here is CASSLLAGPNEQFF. The CDR3 DNA is TGCGCCAGCAGCTTGTTGGCAGGCCCCAATGAGCAGTTCTTC.

The V call is TRBV27, the J call TRBJ1-1; TRBD1 matches at 9 bases. V lost 3 bases to trimming and J lost 0 bases; unmatched junction nucleotides: 11. The length of the CDR3 is 18 residues. In germline, CDR1 is MNHEY, CDR2 SMNVEV (reference sequence). The CDR3 nucleotides read TGTGCCAGCAGTTTGGTTGACAGGGGGAACTCCATGAACACTGAAGCTTTCTTT. Translating it yields CASSLVDRGNSMNTEAFF.

The chain uses TRBV7-2 and TRBJ1-1; no clear D gene. Trimming pared 2 bases from V and 8 bases from J, leaving 9 bases between. From germline, CDR1 is SGHTA and CDR2 FQGNSA. The CDR3 loop spans 12 amino acids. The chain's CDR3 is CASSLYRGEAFF. CDR3 nucleotide sequence: TGTGCCAGCAGCTTATATCGGGGAGAAGCTTTCTTT.

This clone was counted a few times. The chain recombines TRBV7-8 with TRBJ2-1; TRBD2 aligns across 12 bases. Germline CDR1 reads SGHVS; CDR2 reads FQNEAQ. The CDR3 length is 16 residues. With 0 bases clipped from V and 7 bases from J, the junction kept 4 bases outside the gene matches. Written as DNA, the CDR3 is TGTGCCAGCAGCTTAGCACTAGCGGGGGGCTCGAATGAGCAGTTCTTC. Translating it yields CASSLALAGGSNEQFF.

The rearrangement joins TRBV11-1 to TRBJ2-2; 11 nucleotides match TRBD2. In germline, CDR1 is SGHAT, CDR2 FQDESV (reference sequence). V shed 1 base and J 9 bases; nucleotides not matched to a gene: 16. CDR3 length: 19 residues. The CDR3: CASSLVTLLAGAPSRELFF. In DNA form, the CDR3 reads TGTGCCAGCAGCTTAGTCACACTACTAGCGGGGGCACCGTCCCGGGAGCTGTTTTTT.

The gene calls are TRBV4-3 and TRBJ2-3; 7 bases agree with TRBD2. CDR1 LGHNA and CDR2 YSLEER come from the germline V gene. V lost 1 base to trimming and J lost 4 bases; unmatched junction nucleotides: 14. The CDR3 length is 18 residues. CDR3 loop: CASSQGIRGLEVPDTQYF. The CDR3 DNA reads as TGCGCCAGCAGCCAAGGGATCCGAGGACTAGAGGTCCCAGATACGCAGTATTTT.

This clone was counted a few times. The rearrangement links TRBV4-3 to TRBJ2-3; D perhaps matches TRBD2 (7 bases). This CDR3 contains 16 residues. The ends were cut back, 1 base at V and 5 bases at J, with 16 bases in the middle. CDR1 and CDR2 from the germline V gene are LGHNA and YSLEER. CDR3: CASSQVFRGGGDTQYF. For the CDR3, the DNA is TGCGCCAGCAGCCAAGTTTTTAGGGGGGGCGGAGATACGCAGTATTTT.

J is TRBJ2-1 and V is TRBV20-1, with no clear D. Per germline, CDR1 DFQATT and CDR2 SNEGSKA (reference sequence). Trimming took off 2 bases at V and 9 bases at J, with 5 bases between the two ends. This CDR3 spans 10 amino acids. The CDR3 loop reads CSARNGEQFF. CDR3 coding DNA: TGCAGTGCTAGAAACGGTGAGCAGTTCTTC.

This sequence joins TRBV5-1 and TRBJ1-3; no firm D call. CDR1 and CDR2 (germline): SGHRS, YFSETQ. The V end was cut by 0 bases, the J end by 0 bases, with 13 bases between. This CDR3 contains 17 residues. The CDR3 DNA sequence: TGCGCCAGCAGCTTGGGGATAAGCGGATTCTCTGGAAACACCATATATTTT. It codes for CASSLGISGFSGNTIYF.

This chain joins TRBV28 and TRBJ2-1; TRBD2 might be the D (6 bases). The V and J ends lost 5 bases and 6 bases respectively, with 11 bases between them. The CDR3 runs to 13 residues. Germline CDR1 is MDHEN and CDR2 is SYDVKM. Here the CDR3 DNA reads TGTGCCAGCAGTCGGGAGTTTAGCAATGAGCAGTTCTTC. Encoded protein: CASSREFSNEQFF. Full variable domain (remainder filled in from reference TRBV28 and TRBJ2-1): DVKVTQSSRYLVKRTGEKVFLECVQDMDHENMFWYRQDPGLGLRLIYFSYDVKMKEKGDIPEGYSVSREKKERFSLILESASTNQTSMYLCASSREFSNEQFFGPGTRLTVL.

This clone was observed a single time. The gene calls are TRBV5-8 and TRBJ1-2; D is possibly TRBD1 (5 bases). The CDR3 consists of 13 residues. V lost 3 bases to trimming and J lost 4 bases, with 10 bases between them. From germline, CDR1 is SGHTS and CDR2 YDEGEE. CDR3 residues: CASSSQGGYGYTF. The CDR3 DNA is TGTGCCAGCAGCTCTCAGGGTGGCTATGGCTACACCTTC.

The chain couples TRBV5-1 to TRBJ2-7, with D perhaps matching TRBD2 (5 bases). The length of the CDR3 is 15 residues. Trimming pared 5 bases from V and 1 base from J, leaving 16 bases between. The germline CDR1 and CDR2 sequences are SGHRS and YFSETQ. In DNA form, the CDR3 reads TGCGCCAGCAGGGCCGCCGGAGGTGGTTCCTACGAGCAGTACTTC. Protein: CASRAAGGGSYEQYF.